The rows below give T cell receptor beta chains drawn from one sample of a study of blood T cell repertoires in COVID-19. Assay used: immunoSEQ multiplex PCR; TCRdb lists only in-frame clones, some missing. This sample has fewer than 90,000 clones, with 87% found just once. The source material was peripheral blood. The receptors here all came from a male donor with acute or convalescent COVID-19. Each CDR3 is given with its conserved first and last residue. A D gene is named only where the DNA matches it firmly. Clone size is shown for a subset of rows, as once, few, many or a class of expanded clone.

V gene: TRBV5-1
J gene: TRBJ1-3
clone size: .
D gene: .
CDR3 protein: CASSLDQGGNTIYF
CDR3 DNA: TGCGCCAGCAGCTTGGATCAGGGGGGAAACACCATATATTTT

V gene: TRBV13
J gene: TRBJ2-2
clone size: .
D gene: .
CDR3 protein: CASSRSSARVYTGELFF
CDR3 DNA: TGTGCCAGCAGCCGGTCATCCGCCAGGGTTTACACCGGGGAGCTGTTTTTT

V gene: TRBV2
J gene: TRBJ2-7
clone size: few
D gene: .
CDR3 protein: CASSEGWQGYEQYF
CDR3 DNA: TGTGCCAGCAGTGAGGGTTGGCAGGGGTACGAGCAGTACTTC

V gene: TRBV9
J gene: TRBJ2-2
clone size: .
D gene: TRBD2
CDR3 protein: CASSVAAGGWGNTGELFF
CDR3 DNA: TGTGCCAGCAGCGTAGCTGCGGGGGGATGGGGTAACACCGGGGAGCTGTTTTTT

V gene: TRBV12-3/TRBV12-4
J gene: TRBJ1-5
clone size: .
D gene: .
CDR3 protein: CASGGQLYQPQHF
CDR3 DNA: TGTGCCAGCGGAGGACAGTTGTATCAGCCCCAGCATTTT

V gene: TRBV6-5
J gene: TRBJ2-3
clone size: .
D gene: TRBD2
CDR3 protein: CASSQLGRTDTQYF
CDR3 DNA: TGTGCCAGCAGCCAGCTCGGGAGGACAGATACGCAGTATTTT

V gene: TRBV7-8
J gene: TRBJ1-2
clone size: .
D gene: .
CDR3 protein: CASSLNQAQGYGYTF
CDR3 DNA: TGTGCCAGCAGCTTAAACCAGGCACAGGGCTATGGCTACACCTTC

V gene: TRBV12-3/TRBV12-4
J gene: TRBJ1-2
clone size: .
D gene: .
CDR3 protein: CASSLDRNYGYTF
CDR3 DNA: TGTGCCAGCAGTCTGGACAGAAACTATGGCTACACCTTC

V gene: TRBV6-2/TRBV6-3
J gene: TRBJ2-2
clone size: .
D gene: TRBD2
CDR3 protein: CASSRPSGGVKTGELFF
CDR3 DNA: TGTGCCAGCAGCCGCCCTAGCGGGGGGGTAAAAACCGGGGAGCTGTTTTTT

V gene: TRBV18
J gene: TRBJ2-5
clone size: .
D gene: TRBD2
CDR3 protein: CATSGTSGGETQYF
CDR3 DNA: TGTGCCACCTCCGGGACTAGCGGGGGAGAGACCCAGTACTTC

V gene: TRBV19
J gene: TRBJ1-5
clone size: once
D gene: TRBD1
CDR3 protein: CASSTKTGMVNQPQHF
CDR3 DNA: TGTGCCAGTAGTACGAAGACAGGGATGGTCAATCAGCCCCAGCATTTT

V gene: TRBV7-6
J gene: TRBJ2-6
clone size: .
D gene: .
CDR3 protein: CASSLALRGGISGANVLTF
CDR3 DNA: TGTGCCAGCAGCTTAGCCCTCAGGGGAGGGATCTCTGGGGCCAACGTCCTGACTTTC

V gene: TRBV2
J gene: TRBJ1-2
clone size: .
D gene: TRBD1
CDR3 protein: CASRTGGVFGYTF
CDR3 DNA: TGTGCCAGCAGAACAGGGGGGGTGTTTGGCTACACCTTC

V gene: TRBV29-1
J gene: TRBJ2-7
clone size: .
D gene: TRBD2
CDR3 protein: CSAGDGGYEQYF
CDR3 DNA: TGCAGCGCGGGGGACGGGGGGTACGAGCAGTACTTC

V gene: TRBV7-9
J gene: TRBJ1-2
clone size: .
D gene: .
CDR3 protein: CASSRVPSYGYTF
CDR3 DNA: TGTGCCAGCAGCAGGGTCCCCTCCTATGGCTACACCTTC

V gene: TRBV10-3
J gene: TRBJ2-3
clone size: .
D gene: TRBD1
CDR3 protein: CAIQDSLTGALADTQYF
CDR3 DNA: TGTGCCATCCAGGATTCTTTAACAGGGGCCCTCGCAGATACGCAGTATTTT

V gene: TRBV10-3
J gene: TRBJ2-7
clone size: .
D gene: .
CDR3 protein: CASSKTSGRDEQYF
CDR3 DNA: TGTGCTTCATCAAAAACGTCGGGCAGGGACGAGCAGTACTTC

V gene: TRBV9
J gene: TRBJ2-3
clone size: .
D gene: TRBD1
CDR3 protein: CASSTHGTGGGTDTQYF
CDR3 DNA: TGTGCCAGCAGCACACACGGGACAGGGGGTGGGACAGATACGCAGTATTTT

V gene: TRBV6-5
J gene: TRBJ1-4
clone size: once
D gene: .
CDR3 protein: CASSTPHRNEKLFF
CDR3 DNA: TGTGCCAGCAGTACCCCACACAGAAATGAAAAACTGTTTTTT

V gene: TRBV5-1
J gene: TRBJ2-7
clone size: .
D gene: TRBD2
CDR3 protein: CASSLGTSGGAGYSEQYF
CDR3 DNA: TGCGCCAGCAGCTTAGGGACTAGCGGGGGGGCCGGTTATTCCGAGCAGTACTTC

V gene: TRBV19
J gene: TRBJ2-2
clone size: .
D gene: TRBD1
CDR3 protein: CASGQAGGELFF
CDR3 DNA: TGTGCCAGTGGACAGGCGGGCGGGGAGCTGTTTTTT

V gene: TRBV30
J gene: TRBJ2-7
clone size: .
D gene: .
CDR3 protein: CAWSLAGGFYEQYF
CDR3 DNA: TGTGCCTGGAGTTTGGCAGGGGGGTTCTACGAGCAGTACTTC

V gene: TRBV9
J gene: TRBJ1-4
clone size: .
D gene: .
CDR3 protein: CASSSGGTLTNEKLFF
CDR3 DNA: TGTGCCAGCAGCTCGGGAGGTACCCTTACTAATGAAAAACTGTTTTTT

V gene: TRBV7-7
J gene: TRBJ2-3
clone size: .
D gene: TRBD2
CDR3 protein: CASSLLAGGGDTQYF
CDR3 DNA: TGTGCTAGCAGTCTACTAGCGGGGGGTGGAGATACGCAGTATTTT

V gene: TRBV7-2
J gene: TRBJ2-3
clone size: .
D gene: TRBD2
CDR3 protein: CASSFSLAGEVAQYF
CDR3 DNA: TGTGCCAGCAGCTTTAGTCTAGCGGGGGAGGTGGCGCAGTATTTT

V gene: TRBV5-4
J gene: TRBJ1-5
clone size: few
D gene: .
CDR3 protein: CASSFGGGGNQPQHF
CDR3 DNA: TGTGCCAGCAGCTTCGGGGGAGGGGGCAATCAGCCCCAGCATTTT

V gene: TRBV6-6
J gene: TRBJ2-1
clone size: .
D gene: .
CDR3 protein: CASSYSGGGNEQFF
CDR3 DNA: TGTGCCAGCAGTTACTCGGGAGGGGGCAATGAGCAGTTCTTC

V gene: TRBV7-2
J gene: TRBJ2-1
clone size: .
D gene: TRBD2
CDR3 protein: CASSLAPVASGGGNEQFF
CDR3 DNA: TGTGCCAGCAGCTTAGCGCCGGTTGCTAGCGGGGGGGGAAATGAGCAGTTCTTC

V gene: TRBV19
J gene: TRBJ2-1
clone size: once
D gene: TRBD2
CDR3 protein: CASSIRASGGRYNEQFF
CDR3 DNA: TGTGCCAGTAGTATACGGGCCAGCGGGGGGCGTTACAATGAGCAGTTCTTC

V gene: TRBV10-2
J gene: TRBJ1-5
clone size: few
D gene: .
CDR3 protein: CASSPGQEQPQHF
CDR3 DNA: TGCGCCAGCAGCCCGGGACAAGAACAGCCCCAGCATTTT

V gene: TRBV5-4
J gene: TRBJ1-1
clone size: .
D gene: TRBD1
CDR3 protein: CASSRDSKNTEAFF
CDR3 DNA: TGTGCCAGCAGTCGGGACAGCAAGAACACTGAAGCTTTCTTT

V gene: TRBV18
J gene: TRBJ1-1
clone size: few
D gene: .
CDR3 protein: CASSPREAGMNTEAFF
CDR3 DNA: TGTGCCAGCTCACCACGGGAGGCAGGGATGAACACTGAAGCTTTCTTT

V gene: TRBV2
J gene: TRBJ2-5
clone size: .
D gene: TRBD2
CDR3 protein: CASSARAGPPQETQYF
CDR3 DNA: TGTGCCAGCAGTGCCCGAGCGGGGCCCCCACAAGAGACCCAGTACTTC

V gene: TRBV9
J gene: TRBJ2-2
clone size: once
D gene: TRBD2
CDR3 protein: CARRGAGGSGGRAGELFF
CDR3 DNA: TGCGCCCGCCGCGGCGCGGGGGGGTCGGGGGGCCGCGCCGGGGAGCTGTTTTTT

V gene: TRBV18
J gene: TRBJ1-5
clone size: once
D gene: TRBD1
CDR3 protein: CASSPPGQENQPQHF
CDR3 DNA: TGTGCCAGCTCACCGCCCGGACAGGAAAATCAGCCCCAGCATTTT

V gene: TRBV28
J gene: TRBJ1-5
clone size: .
D gene: .
CDR3 protein: CASSEGGGDQPQHF
CDR3 DNA: TGTGCCAGCAGCGAAGGGGGTGGCGATCAGCCCCAGCATTTT

V gene: TRBV3-1/TRBV3-2
J gene: TRBJ1-4
clone size: .
D gene: .
CDR3 protein: CASSVPGWNEKLFF
CDR3 DNA: TGTGCCAGCAGCGTTCCCGGTTGGAATGAAAAACTGTTTTTT

V gene: TRBV27
J gene: TRBJ1-1
clone size: once
D gene: TRBD1
CDR3 protein: CASSLQGANTEAFF
CDR3 DNA: TGTGCCAGCAGTCTCCAGGGGGCGAACACTGAAGCTTTCTTT

V gene: TRBV5-1
J gene: TRBJ2-5
clone size: .
D gene: .
CDR3 protein: CASSLQDAETQYF
CDR3 DNA: TGCGCCAGCAGCTTACAGGACGCAGAGACCCAGTACTTC

V gene: TRBV27
J gene: TRBJ1-5
clone size: .
D gene: .
CDR3 protein: CASGLNSNSNQPQHF
CDR3 DNA: TGTGCCAGCGGATTAAACAGTAATAGCAATCAGCCCCAGCATTTT

V gene: TRBV5-6
J gene: TRBJ1-4
clone size: .
D gene: .
CDR3 protein: CASSLGRNEKLFF
CDR3 DNA: TGTGCCAGCAGCTTGGGGAGGAATGAAAAACTGTTTTTT

V gene: TRBV6-4
J gene: TRBJ1-5
clone size: .
D gene: TRBD1
CDR3 protein: CASRGLQGGFNQPQHF
CDR3 DNA: TGTGCCAGCAGGGGACTACAGGGGGGGTTCAATCAGCCCCAGCATTTT

V gene: TRBV27
J gene: TRBJ2-5
clone size: .
D gene: TRBD2
CDR3 protein: CASTTPGLAGETQYF
CDR3 DNA: TGTGCCAGCACCACACCCGGACTAGCGGGGGAGACCCAGTACTTC

V gene: TRBV9
J gene: TRBJ2-1
clone size: .
D gene: TRBD2
CDR3 protein: CASSVVREGLRNEQFF
CDR3 DNA: TGTGCCAGCAGCGTAGTCAGGGAGGGCCTTAGGAATGAGCAGTTCTTC

V gene: TRBV19
J gene: TRBJ1-5
clone size: few
D gene: .
CDR3 protein: CASSIAGRQPQHF
CDR3 DNA: TGTGCCAGTAGTATCGCAGGGAGGCAGCCCCAGCATTTT

V gene: TRBV10-3
J gene: TRBJ2-7
clone size: .
D gene: TRBD1
CDR3 protein: CAISDGQGNYEQYF
CDR3 DNA: TGTGCCATCAGTGATGGACAGGGGAACTACGAGCAGTACTTC

V gene: TRBV29-1
J gene: TRBJ1-2
clone size: .
D gene: TRBD1
CDR3 protein: CSVGDREGDYGYTF
CDR3 DNA: TGCAGCGTCGGGGACAGGGAGGGTGACTATGGCTACACCTTC

V gene: TRBV10-3
J gene: TRBJ1-5
clone size: .
D gene: TRBD1
CDR3 protein: CAISGGTENSNQPQHF
CDR3 DNA: TGTGCCATCAGTGGGGGGACAGAAAATAGCAATCAGCCCCAGCATTTT

V gene: TRBV29-1
J gene: TRBJ2-5
clone size: few
D gene: .
CDR3 protein: CSVARGQGVRETQYF
CDR3 DNA: TGCAGCGTTGCCCGGGGGCAGGGGGTCAGAGAGACCCAGTACTTC

V gene: TRBV4-1
J gene: TRBJ2-2
clone size: once
D gene: TRBD2
CDR3 protein: CASSPPWTSANTGELFF
CDR3 DNA: TGCGCCAGCAGCCCTCCCTGGACTAGCGCTAACACCGGGGAGCTGTTTTTT

V gene: TRBV5-6
J gene: TRBJ1-6
clone size: .
D gene: .
CDR3 protein: CASSLRTDNFYNSPLHF
CDR3 DNA: TGTGCCAGCAGCCTTCGAACGGACAACTTCTATAATTCACCCCTCCACTTT

V gene: TRBV19
J gene: TRBJ1-2
clone size: .
D gene: TRBD1
CDR3 protein: CASSSQGAGKYGYTF
CDR3 DNA: TGTGCCAGTAGTTCGCAGGGGGCAGGGAAATATGGCTACACCTTC

V gene: TRBV23-1
J gene: TRBJ1-5
clone size: once
D gene: .
CDR3 protein: CASSPADRGHQPQHF
CDR3 DNA: TGCGCCAGCAGTCCCGCGGACAGAGGACATCAGCCCCAGCATTTT

V gene: TRBV19
J gene: TRBJ1-3
clone size: .
D gene: TRBD1
CDR3 protein: CASRTRQGPNSGNTIYF
CDR3 DNA: TGTGCCAGTAGGACCCGACAGGGCCCGAACTCTGGAAACACCATATATTTT

V gene: TRBV2
J gene: TRBJ2-3
clone size: .
D gene: TRBD2
CDR3 protein: CASSAGLAVRTDTQYF
CDR3 DNA: TGTGCCAGCAGTGCGGGACTAGCGGTACGCACAGATACGCAGTATTTT

V gene: TRBV7-9
J gene: TRBJ2-1
clone size: .
D gene: .
CDR3 protein: CASSLRAHGGEQFF
CDR3 DNA: TGTGCCAGCAGCTTAAGGGCCCACGGAGGAGAGCAGTTCTTC

V gene: TRBV25-1
J gene: TRBJ1-2
clone size: .
D gene: .
CDR3 protein: CASSGPSGIDYGYTF
CDR3 DNA: TGTGCCAGCAGTGGTCCTTCCGGGATAGACTATGGCTACACCTTC